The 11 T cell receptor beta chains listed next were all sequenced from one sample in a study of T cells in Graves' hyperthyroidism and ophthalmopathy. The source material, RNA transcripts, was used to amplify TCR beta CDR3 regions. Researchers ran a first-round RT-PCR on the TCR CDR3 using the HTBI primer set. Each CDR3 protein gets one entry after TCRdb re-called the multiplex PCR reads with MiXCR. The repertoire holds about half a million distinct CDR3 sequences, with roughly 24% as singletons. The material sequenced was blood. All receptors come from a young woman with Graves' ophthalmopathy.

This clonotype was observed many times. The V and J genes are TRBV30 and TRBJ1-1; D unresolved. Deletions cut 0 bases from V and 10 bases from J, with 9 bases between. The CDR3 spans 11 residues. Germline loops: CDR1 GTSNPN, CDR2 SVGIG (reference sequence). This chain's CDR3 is CAWSVEVSAFF. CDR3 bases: TGTGCCTGGAGTGTTGAGGTCTCAGCTTTCTTT.

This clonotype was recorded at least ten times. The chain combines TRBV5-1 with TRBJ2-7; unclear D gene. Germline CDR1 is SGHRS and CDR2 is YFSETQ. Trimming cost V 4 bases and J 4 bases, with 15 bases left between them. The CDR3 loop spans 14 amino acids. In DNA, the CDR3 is TGCGCCAGCAGCCCCAGCGAGGTATGGTACGAGCAGTACTTC. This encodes CASSPSEVWYEQYF.

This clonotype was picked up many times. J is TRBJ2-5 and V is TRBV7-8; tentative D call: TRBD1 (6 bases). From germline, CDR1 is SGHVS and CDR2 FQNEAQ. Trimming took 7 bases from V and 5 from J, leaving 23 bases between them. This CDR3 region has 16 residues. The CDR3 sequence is CASTYPDRTPMETQYF. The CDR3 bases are TGTGCCAGCACCTACCCCGACAGGACCCCAATGGAGACCCAGTACTTC.

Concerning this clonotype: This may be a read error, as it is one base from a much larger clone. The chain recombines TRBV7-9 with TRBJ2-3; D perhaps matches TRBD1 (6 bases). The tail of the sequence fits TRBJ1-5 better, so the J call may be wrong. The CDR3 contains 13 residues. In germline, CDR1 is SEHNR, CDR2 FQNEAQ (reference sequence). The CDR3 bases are TGTGCCAGCAGCCCGTCCTACAGGGATACGCAGCATTTT. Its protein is CASSPSYRDTQHF.

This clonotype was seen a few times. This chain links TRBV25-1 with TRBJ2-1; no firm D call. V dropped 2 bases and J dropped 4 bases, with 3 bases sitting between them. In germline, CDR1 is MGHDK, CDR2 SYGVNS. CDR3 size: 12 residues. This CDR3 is CASSEEYNEQFF. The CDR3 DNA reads TGTGCCAGCAGTGAAGAATACAATGAGCAGTTCTTC.

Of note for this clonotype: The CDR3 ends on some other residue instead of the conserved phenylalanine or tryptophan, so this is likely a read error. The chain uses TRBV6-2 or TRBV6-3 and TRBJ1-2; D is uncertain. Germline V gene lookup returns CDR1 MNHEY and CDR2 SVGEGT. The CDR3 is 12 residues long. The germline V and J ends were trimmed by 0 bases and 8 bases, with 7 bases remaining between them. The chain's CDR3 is CASSYSVGGYTL. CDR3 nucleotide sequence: TGTGCCAGCAGTTACTCGGTGGGGGGCTACACCTTG.

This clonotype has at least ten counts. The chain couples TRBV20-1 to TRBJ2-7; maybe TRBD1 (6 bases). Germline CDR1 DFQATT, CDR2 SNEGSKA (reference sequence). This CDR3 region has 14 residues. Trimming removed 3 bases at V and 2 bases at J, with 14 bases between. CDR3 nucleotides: TGCAGTGCTAGCAAAACAGGGTTGGCCTACGAGCAGTACTTC. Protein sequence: CSASKTGLAYEQYF.

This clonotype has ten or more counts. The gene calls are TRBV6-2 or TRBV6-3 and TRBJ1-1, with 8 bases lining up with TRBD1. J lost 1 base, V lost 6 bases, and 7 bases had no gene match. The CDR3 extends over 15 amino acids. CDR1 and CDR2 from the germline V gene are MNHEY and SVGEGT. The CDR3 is CASSETGVGNTEAFF. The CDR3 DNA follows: TGTGCCAGCAGCGAGACAGGGGTGGGGAACACTGAAGCTTTCTTT.

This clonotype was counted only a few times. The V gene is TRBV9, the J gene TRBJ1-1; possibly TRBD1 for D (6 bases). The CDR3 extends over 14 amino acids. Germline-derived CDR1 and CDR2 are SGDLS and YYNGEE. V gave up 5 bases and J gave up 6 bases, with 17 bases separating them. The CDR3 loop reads CASRRGGDFAEAFF. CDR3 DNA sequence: TGTGCCAGCAGGAGGGGGGGTGATTTTGCTGAAGCTTTCTTT.

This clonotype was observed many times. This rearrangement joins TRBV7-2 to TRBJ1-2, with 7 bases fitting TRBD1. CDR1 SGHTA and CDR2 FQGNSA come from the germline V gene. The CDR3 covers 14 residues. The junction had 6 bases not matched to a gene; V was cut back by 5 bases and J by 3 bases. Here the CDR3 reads CASSRVGQDYGYTF. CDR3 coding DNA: TGTGCCAGCAGCAGGGTCGGACAGGACTATGGCTACACCTTC.

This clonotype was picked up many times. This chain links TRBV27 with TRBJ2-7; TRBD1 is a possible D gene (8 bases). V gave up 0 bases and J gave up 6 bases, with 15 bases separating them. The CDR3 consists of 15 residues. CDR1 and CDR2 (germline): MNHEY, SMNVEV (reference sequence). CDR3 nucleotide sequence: TGTGCCAGCAGTTTATCGACAGGGGAGGGAAGCGAGCAGTACTTC. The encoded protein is CASSLSTGEGSEQYF.